A selection of T cell receptor beta chains follows, all from one sample in a study of blood T cell repertoires in COVID-19. Clones were read by immunoSEQ multiplex PCR, and TCRdb kept only the in-frame ones, dropping some. The sample lists about 280,000 clones; 85% were seen once. Sequenced: PBMCs or T cells enriched from blood (not recorded which). These receptors were collected from a woman between 50 and 59 years old who had recovered from COVID-19. The CDR3 runs from the conserved cysteine through the conserved F or W. Fields, in order: D gene, V gene, clone size, J gene, CDR3 protein, CDR3 DNA. D genes are given only for firm matches. The listing skips clone size in some rows; elsewhere it reads once, few, many or a size class.

>-|TRBV5-1|once|TRBJ1-2
CASSPMGGALGGYTF
TGCGCCAGCAGCCCTATGGGGGGGGCTCTGGGTGGCTACACCTTC
>TRBD2|TRBV3-1/TRBV3-2|-|TRBJ2-3
CASSQGSGGVADTQYF
TGTGCCAGCAGCCAGGGTAGCGGGGGGGTTGCAGATACGCAGTATTTT
>TRBD2|TRBV11-2|-|TRBJ2-7
CASSPNAGTSIHEQYF
TGTGCCAGCAGCCCCAACGCCGGGACTAGCATCCACGAGCAGTACTTC
>-|TRBV4-1|-|TRBJ2-7
CASSHGWGGSYEQYF
TGCGCCAGCAGCCACGGGTGGGGCGGCAGCTACGAGCAGTACTTC
>-|TRBV28|-|TRBJ2-4
CASNLRGKNIQYF
TGTGCCAGCAATTTGCGGGGAAAAAACATTCAGTACTTC
>-|TRBV7-2|-|TRBJ1-2
CASSPHVQGSGYTF
TGTGCCAGCAGCCCCCATGTCCAGGGGTCTGGCTACACCTTC
>TRBD1|TRBV30|-|TRBJ1-2
CAWSPGQGNYGYTF
TGTGCCTGGAGTCCGGGACAGGGGAACTATGGCTACACCTTC
>-|TRBV10-3|-|TRBJ1-5
CAISGPEGGEPQHF
TGTGCCATCAGTGGCCCCGAGGGAGGGGAGCCCCAGCATTTT
>-|TRBV21-1|-|TRBJ2-3
CASSTKPGTSGRGHTQYF
TGTGCCAGCAGCACAAAACCCGGGACTAGCGGGAGGGGACATACGCAGTATTTT
>-|TRBV4-3|-|TRBJ2-3
CASSQDSGEEIWDTQYF
TGCGCCAGCAGCCAAGATTCGGGGGAGGAAATATGGGATACGCAGTATTTT
>TRBD1|TRBV18|-|TRBJ2-3
CASSPPGGADTQYF
TGTGCCAGCTCACCACCAGGGGGCGCGGATACGCAGTATTTT
>-|TRBV18|-|TRBJ1-5
CASRPDEGDQPQHF
TGTGCCAGCCGACCGGACGAGGGGGATCAGCCCCAGCATTTT
>TRBD1|TRBV7-2|-|TRBJ1-3
CASSAKTGGDTIYF
TGTGCCAGCAGCGCAAAGACAGGGGGGGACACCATATATTTT
>-|TRBV7-2|-|TRBJ2-2
CASSLKRVTGELFF
TGTGCCAGCAGCTTAAAGAGGGTCACCGGGGAGCTGTTTTTT
>-|TRBV10-2|-|TRBJ1-1
CASWTGGTEAFF
TGCGCCAGCTGGACGGGCGGGACTGAAGCTTTCTTT
>TRBD2|TRBV3-1/TRBV3-2|-|TRBJ2-3
CASSQGRLAGASRDTQYF
TGTGCCAGCAGCCAAGGGAGACTAGCGGGAGCTTCCAGGGATACGCAGTATTTT
>-|TRBV7-9|-|TRBJ1-2
CASSLVMDRPYGYTF
TGTGCCAGCAGCTTAGTGATGGACAGACCCTATGGCTACACCTTC
>-|TRBV2|-|TRBJ2-1
CASRTAGNPNEQFF
TGTGCCAGCAGAACGGCGGGGAACCCCAATGAGCAGTTCTTC
>-|TRBV4-1|-|TRBJ2-1
CASTSGAISDEQFF
TGCGCCAGCACGTCGGGAGCGATCAGCGATGAGCAGTTCTTC
>-|TRBV23-1|-|TRBJ1-5
CASSSHSNQPQHF
TGCGCCAGCAGTAGCCATAGCAATCAGCCCCAGCATTTT
>TRBD1|TRBV29-1|-|TRBJ1-2
CSVGTGSGYGYTF
TGCAGCGTTGGGACAGGGTCAGGGTATGGCTACACCTTC
>-|TRBV5-1|-|TRBJ1-1
CASSLGQGGEAFF
TGCGCCAGCAGCTTGGGGCAGGGTGGTGAAGCTTTCTTT
>-|TRBV30|-|TRBJ2-2
CAWSVPRGSSTGELFF
TGTGCCTGGAGTGTACCTCGGGGATCTAGCACCGGGGAGCTGTTTTTT
>TRBD2|TRBV5-4|-|TRBJ2-2
CASSLPSGGTGELFF
TGTGCCAGCAGCTTGCCTAGCGGGGGCACCGGGGAGCTGTTTTTT
>-|TRBV5-1|once|TRBJ2-5
CASSLRGGGETQYF
TGCGCCAGCAGCTTACGCGGGGGCGGGGAGACCCAGTACTTC
>TRBD1|TRBV27|-|TRBJ2-1
CASSNRDRGFYNEQFF
TGTGCCAGCAGTAACCGGGACAGAGGATTTTACAATGAGCAGTTCTTC
>TRBD1|TRBV5-8|-|TRBJ1-2
CASSSLGGEGYTF
TGTGCCAGCAGCTCTTTAGGGGGCGAGGGCTACACCTTC
>TRBD1|TRBV4-2|-|TRBJ1-2
CASRTLGQGDSTNYGYTF
TGTGCCAGCAGGACCTTAGGACAGGGGGACTCGACTAACTATGGCTACACCTTC
>-|TRBV5-4|once|TRBJ1-3
CASSSAGQNGNTIYF
TGTGCCAGCAGCTCCGCAGGACAGAATGGAAACACCATATATTTT
>-|TRBV5-5|-|TRBJ1-1
CASSLAPDRFYTEAFF
TGTGCCAGCAGCTTGGCCCCAGACAGGTTTTACACTGAAGCTTTCTTT